The source of this TCR beta chain is a study of shared clonotypes between healthy human individuals. Study-level information: Donor ages ranged 18 to 49 years: a couple of women, a few men.

Germline V gives CDR1 SGHAT, CDR2 FQNNGV. Trimming left V 4 bases short and J 5 bases short, with 11 bases between. The CDR3 loop spans 13 amino acids. This clone was detected a few times. Its antigen is unidentified. Assay: immunoSEQ multiplex PCR; the TCRdb copy retains only in-frame clones and omits some. The sample has about 2.3 million clones; 90% to 95% are singletons. Whole-study findings and limits: The four-donor shared clonotypes exceeded non-shared clonotypes in generation probability, with non-shared ones scoring lower. Genetic and exposure-history diversity was limited by the small donor number.

This receptor was obtained from a man in his late teens or twenties in good health. Some clones in this sample may be carry-over from other donors' samples. The gene calls are TRBV11-2 and TRBJ1-1; D is unclear. Sequencing was done on a sample of naive CD4+ T cells from PBMCs. The subset was: CD45RA+ positively selected. The CDR3 protein is CASSSVTGTEAFF. The CDR3 bases are TGTGCCAGCAGCTCCGTAACGGGGACTGAAGCTTTCTTT. The full variable domain, completed using reference TRBV11-2 and TRBJ1-1, is EAGVAQSPRYKIIEKRQSVAFWCNPISGHATLYWYQQILGQGPKLLIQFQNNGVVDDSQLPKDRFSAERLKGVDSTLKIQPAKLEDSAVYLCASSSVTGTEAFFGQGTRLTVV.